Below are 6 T cell receptor beta chains sequenced from a single sample in a study of read filtering for tumor transcriptome and immune sequencing. The library was built from about 370 ng RNA with molecular barcoded adaptors for alpha/delta and beta/gamma chains. TCRdb ran MiXCR on the reads and lists one entry per CDR3 protein. This sample has about 90,000 distinct CDR3 sequences, with approximately 13% found just once. Sequenced sample: a population of CD138-negative cells sorted from bone marrow. The receptors were gathered from a donor at least 40 years old with multiple myeloma.

In its sample, this clonotype was seen a few times. In DNA form, the CDR3 reads TGTGCCAGCAGTTATGGACAGGGGTTGGGTCAGCCCCAGCATTTT. This sequence encodes CASSYGQGLGQPQHF. J is TRBJ1-5 and V is TRBV28; TRBD1 matches 9 bases. J lost 6 bases, V lost 4 bases, and 7 bases had no gene match. The V gene's germline CDR1 is MDHEN and CDR2 SYDVKM. The CDR3 has 15 residues.

There are many counts of this clonotype. The V call is TRBV2, the J call TRBJ1-1; 9 bases fit TRBD1. Unmatched junction bases numbered 10, after V lost 6 bases and J lost 5 bases. CDR1 is SNHLY, CDR2 FYNNEI, per germline. The CDR3 contains 15 residues. The CDR3 here is CASRGQGIARTEAFF. CDR3 DNA: TGTGCCAGCAGAGGACAGGGGATCGCGAGGACTGAAGCTTTCTTT.

Note on this clonotype: At one of its ends the junction is not consistent with the germline gene, which may arise from a read error. The chain uses TRBV2 and TRBJ1-1, with D unclear. Germline V gives CDR1 SNHLY, CDR2 FYNNEI. The CDR3 contains 13 residues. CDR3: CASSGTGGIGHLF. CDR3 DNA: TGTGCCAGCAGTGGAACGGGAGGAATCGGCCACCTCTTT.

Comment on this clonotype: This could be a read error, since a much larger clone is one nucleotide away. The gene calls are TRBV28 and TRBJ2-7; 12 bases match TRBD2. CDR1 and CDR2 from the germline V gene are MDHEN and SYDVKM. Germline trimming cut 8 bases from V and 13 bases from J; bases unmatched to any gene: 9. The CDR3 length is 12 residues. CDR3 DNA: TGTGCCAGCCACTGGACTAGCGGGAAACGATACTTC. It encodes CASHWTSGKRYF.

This clonotype was detected many times. The J gene is TRBJ2-4, the V gene TRBV29-1; no reliable D call. The CDR3 has 14 amino acids. The germline V and J ends were trimmed by 6 bases and 2 bases, with 14 bases remaining between them. CDR1 and CDR2 (germline): SQVTM, ANQGSEA. The CDR3 is CSVQVGVSKNIQYF. The CDR3 DNA sequence: TGCAGCGTGCAGGTTGGGGTTTCCAAAAACATTCAGTACTTC.

This clonotype has ten or more counts. The chain has TRBV5-1 and TRBJ1-1; the D is unclear. Germline V CDR1 and CDR2: SGHRS, YFSETQ. This CDR3 has 14 amino acids. Trimming removed 0 bases at V and 1 base at J, with 7 bases between. CDR3 region: CASSLVSGNTEAFF. The CDR3 DNA reads as TGCGCCAGCAGCTTGGTGTCCGGGAACACTGAAGCTTTCTTT.